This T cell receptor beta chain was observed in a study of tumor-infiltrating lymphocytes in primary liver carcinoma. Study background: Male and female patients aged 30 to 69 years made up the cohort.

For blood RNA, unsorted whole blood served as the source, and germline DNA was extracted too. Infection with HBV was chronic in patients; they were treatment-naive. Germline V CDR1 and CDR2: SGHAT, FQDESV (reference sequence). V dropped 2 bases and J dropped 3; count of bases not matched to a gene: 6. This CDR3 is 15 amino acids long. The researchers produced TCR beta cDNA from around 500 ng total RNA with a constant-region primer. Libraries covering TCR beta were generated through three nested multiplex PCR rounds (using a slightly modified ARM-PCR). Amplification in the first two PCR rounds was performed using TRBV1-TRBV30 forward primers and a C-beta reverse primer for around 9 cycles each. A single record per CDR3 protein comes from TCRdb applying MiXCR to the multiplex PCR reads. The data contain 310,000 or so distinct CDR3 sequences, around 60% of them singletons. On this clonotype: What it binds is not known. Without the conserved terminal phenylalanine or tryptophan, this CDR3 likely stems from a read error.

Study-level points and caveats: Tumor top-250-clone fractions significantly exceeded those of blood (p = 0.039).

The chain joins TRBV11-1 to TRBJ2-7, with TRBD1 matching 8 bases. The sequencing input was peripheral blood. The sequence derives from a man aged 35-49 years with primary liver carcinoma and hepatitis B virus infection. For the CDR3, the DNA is TGTGCCAGCAGCTTAACTCAGGGGGCCCGCTACGAGCAGTACTCC. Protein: CASSLTQGARYEQYS.